A single sample is the source of the 21 T cell receptor beta chains below, sequenced in a study of blood T cell repertoires in COVID-19. Profiling relied on immunoSEQ multiplex PCR, and the TCRdb table lists in-frame clones only, not all of them. This repertoire shows approximately 35,000 clones, 91% found once; its top ten account for almost 10%. The sample was peripheral blood. These receptors all stem from a human donor with active COVID-19. The donor label of this sample is uncertain.

This clone was observed a handful of times. In DNA form, the CDR3 reads TGTGCCAGCAGCCCGACGGCTAGCGGGTACGAGCAGTACTTC. It codes for CASSPTASGYEQYF. The chain combines TRBV6-6 with TRBJ2-7; TRBD2 matches 8 bases. This CDR3 has 14 amino acids. Germline CDR1 is MNHNY and CDR2 is SVGAGI (reference sequence). Trimming removed 6 bases from V and 4 bases from J; junction bases left unmatched: 8.

The V call is TRBV28, the J call TRBJ1-5, with 7 bases that match TRBD1. Germline CDR1 is MDHEN and CDR2 is SYDVKM. The CDR3 is made up of 16 amino acids. V lost 6 bases, J lost 2 bases, and 10 bases stayed unmatched. CDR3 sequence: CASSTWTGLGNQPQHF. CDR3 sequence (DNA): TGTGCCAGCAGCACCTGGACAGGCCTTGGCAATCAGCCCCAGCATTTT.

The chain links TRBV9 to TRBJ2-3; TRBD2 aligns across 8 bases. This CDR3 is built from 17 residues. J lost 4 bases, V lost 6 bases, and 16 bases had no gene match. Germline assignment: CDR1 SGDLS and CDR2 YYNGEE. CDR3 sequence reads: CASNPSGAGGGPDTQYF. Here the CDR3 DNA reads TGTGCCAGCAACCCCTCAGGGGCGGGAGGCGGGCCAGATACGCAGTATTTT.

The chain's CDR3 is CASSDSQLASYEQYF. CDR3 nucleotides: TGTGCCAGCAGTGACTCGCAGTTAGCCTCCTACGAGCAGTACTTC. The rearrangement joins TRBV6-4 to TRBJ2-7; D gene uncertain. Trimming shortened V by 0 bases and J by 0 bases, and 9 bases separated the two germline ends. The CDR3 runs 15 residues. CDR1 and CDR2 from the germline V gene are MRHNA and SNTAGT.

The chain employs TRBV19 and TRBJ2-5, with 11 bases aligning to TRBD2. This CDR3 comprises 15 residues. J was trimmed by 3 bases and V by 5 bases; bases with no gene match: 5. The germline CDR1 and CDR2 sequences are LNHDA and SQIVND (reference sequence). The CDR3 here is CASSFLAGGKETQYF. As DNA, the CDR3 is TGTGCCAGTAGTTTCCTAGCGGGGGGCAAAGAGACCCAGTACTTC.

This chain links TRBV27 with TRBJ2-3, with TRBD1 identical over 10 bases. The CDR3 runs to 13 residues. CDR1 and CDR2 (germline): MNHEY, SMNVEV (reference sequence). Trimming at V came to 5 bases and at J to 5 bases, leaving 1 base not matched to a gene. DNA for the CDR3: TGTGCCAGCAGTGACAGGGGGCAAGATACGCAGTATTTT. Its translation: CASSDRGQDTQYF.

The V gene is TRBV6-5, the J gene TRBJ1-4; 11 nucleotides match TRBD1. Per the germline V gene, CDR1 is MNHEY and CDR2 is SVGAGI. The V gene end was trimmed by 7 bases and the J gene end by 8 bases; junction bases not matched to a gene: 6. The CDR3 extends over 14 amino acids. The CDR3 sequence is CASTPGTGGEKLFF. The CDR3 bases are TGTGCCAGCACCCCCGGGACAGGGGGGGAAAAACTGTTTTTT.

The rearrangement uses TRBV5-6 and TRBJ1-2, with TRBD1 matching 7 bases. The CDR3 extends over 14 amino acids. Trimming removed 2 bases from V and 2 bases from J; junction bases left unmatched: 3. Germline V gene sequence: CDR1 SGHDT, CDR2 YYEEEE. CDR3 sequence: CASSFGQANYGYTF. The CDR3, as DNA: TGTGCCAGCAGCTTTGGACAGGCCAACTATGGCTACACCTTC.

The gene calls are TRBV6-2 or TRBV6-3 and TRBJ2-7, with 9 bases fitting TRBD1. Trimming took 2 bases from V and 2 from J; bases not matched to a gene: 10. The CDR3 sequence is 17 residues long. Looked up from germline, CDR1 is MNHEY and CDR2 is SVGEGT. The CDR3: CASSYKRDRGSTYEQYF. The CDR3 bases are TGTGCCAGCAGTTACAAGAGAGACAGGGGGAGCACCTACGAGCAGTACTTC.

The chain couples TRBV19 to TRBJ2-1, with TRBD2 matching 8 bases. V shed 7 bases and J 4 bases; nucleotides not matched to a gene: 9. Germline assignment: CDR1 LNHDA and CDR2 SQIVND (reference sequence). The CDR3 contains 15 residues. The CDR3 nucleotides are TGTGCCAGTAAAGAGGACAGCGGGAGTTACAATGAGCAGTTCTTC. It is translated as CASKEDSGSYNEQFF.

V usage is TRBV5-6 and J usage is TRBJ1-4; a weak D match, TRBD1 (6 bases). The V gene's germline CDR1 is SGHDT and CDR2 YYEEEE. The CDR3 covers 15 residues. V lost 5 bases and J lost 0, with 11 bases in between. The CDR3 is CASRRQGTTNEKLFF. In DNA, the CDR3 is TGTGCCAGCAGACGCCAGGGGACAACTAATGAAAAACTGTTTTTT.

V gene TRBV1 combines with J gene TRBJ2-1; the table names TRBD2, a call not compared with the DNA. TRBV1 is annotated as a pseudogene. This CDR3 is built from 14 residues. CDR3 nucleotide sequence: TGCACCAGCCAGAGCCGGGGGGGGCAGTGTGAGCAGTTCTTC. Residues: CTSQSRGGQCEQFF.

The V gene is TRBV19, the J gene TRBJ2-5; TRBD2 is a possible D gene (7 bases). CDR1 is LNHDA, CDR2 SQIVND, per germline (reference sequence). The CDR3 runs 13 residues. Deletions cut 3 bases from V and 4 bases from J, with 9 bases between. The CDR3 nucleotides are TGTGCCAGTAGTATGGGGGGGCCAGAGACCCAGTACTTC. This gives the protein CASSMGGPETQYF.

The CDR3 DNA reads as TGTGCCAGCAGCTTGGGGGCAGCCGATTTAGGTTCACCCCTCCACTTT. Translation gives CASSLGAADLGSPLHF. The chain is built from TRBV5-5 and TRBJ1-6, with D unclear. The CDR3 length is 16 residues. Trimming took 0 bases from V and 9 from J, leaving 16 bases between them. CDR1 and CDR2 (germline): SGHKS, YYEKEE (reference sequence).

The chain carries TRBV7-2 and TRBJ1-2; D unclear. Germline V gene lookup returns CDR1 SGHTA and CDR2 FQGNSA. The V end was cut by 5 bases, the J end by 7 bases, with 14 bases between. The CDR3 is 13 amino acids. The CDR3 loop is CASSGLRRTGYTF. The CDR3 DNA follows: TGTGCCAGCAGCGGACTGCGCCGGACTGGCTACACCTTC.

The chain recombines TRBV24-1 with TRBJ1-2; no clear D. This CDR3 region has 13 residues. Germline CDR1 is KGHDR and CDR2 is SFDVKD. V dropped 2 bases and J dropped 8 bases, with 11 bases sitting between them. The CDR3 spells CATSDSTVGGYTF. The CDR3 DNA reads TGTGCCACCAGTGATTCCACAGTTGGCGGCTACACCTTC.

The gene calls are TRBV4-2 and TRBJ2-7; a weak D match, TRBD2 (6 bases). This CDR3 contains 15 residues. The germline V gene has CDR1 LGHNA and CDR2 YNFKEQ. Trimming cost V 1 base and J 2 bases, with 12 bases left between them. The CDR3 nucleotides read TGTGCCAGCAGCCAAGCGGAACGGGGGACCTACGAGCAGTACTTC. Translating it yields CASSQAERGTYEQYF.

The chain recombines TRBV5-6 with TRBJ1-2; 7 bases agree with TRBD1. The CDR3 totals 13 residues. Germline-derived CDR1 and CDR2 are SGHDT and YYEEEE. Trimming at V came to 0 bases and at J to 14 bases, leaving 10 bases not matched to a gene. The DNA of the CDR3 is TGTGCCAGCAGCTTGGCCACTGGACAGGCGCAAACCTTC. This translates into CASSLATGQAQTF.

This chain joins TRBV2 and TRBJ1-1; a weak D match, TRBD1 (6 bases). The V end was cut by 9 bases, the J end by 3 bases, with 20 bases between. Germline CDR1 reads SNHLY; CDR2 reads FYNNEI. The CDR3 spans 15 residues. CDR3: CARKSTTGTHTEAFF. CDR3 DNA sequence: TGTGCCAGAAAATCAACGACGGGGACACACACTGAAGCTTTCTTT. The whole variable domain, remainder taken from reference TRBV2 and TRBJ1-1, is EPEVTQTPSHQVTQMGQEVILRCVPISNHLYFYWYRQILGQKVEFLVSFYNNEISEKSEIFDDQFSVERPDGSNFTLKIRSTKLEDSAMYFCARKSTTGTHTEAFFGQGTRLTVV.

The chain couples TRBV6-5 to TRBJ1-2; TRBD1 aligns across 8 bases. Per germline, CDR1 MNHEY and CDR2 SVGAGI. Trimming at V came to 6 bases and at J to 8 bases, leaving 8 bases not matched to a gene. The CDR3 covers 13 residues. In DNA form, the CDR3 reads TGTGCCAGCAGCACGACAGGGGATCGGGGCTACACCTTC. This sequence encodes CASSTTGDRGYTF.

The rearrangement uses TRBV18 and TRBJ2-1; D perhaps matches TRBD1 (6 bases). Germline V lookup: CDR1 KGHSH, CDR2 LQKENI. The CDR3 runs 13 residues. V was cut by 0 bases and J by 13 bases, with 13 bases left in between. CDR3 DNA: TGTGCCAGCTCACCACCGGGGGACACGGCACAGTTCTTC. Its translation is CASSPPGDTAQFF.